This T cell receptor (beta chain) stems from a study of T-cell reconstitution after alpha-beta-depleted transplantation in children (dated by TCRdb to 2015 to 2016). With respect to the entire study: Using TCR repertoire profiling, the study quantitatively followed how T-cell immune reconstitution unfolded in children after TCRalphabeta/CD19-depleted allogeneic hematopoietic cell transplantation. Study-wide conclusions, independent of this receptor: Apparently early alphabetaT-cell count recovery about two months after transplant reportedly relied on only several hundred rapidly expanded clones derived from non-depleted graft cells. In some patients, high TCRbeta diversity at day 60 was attributed to recipient T cells and intrathymic progenitors that had survived conditioning. Over the following months the frequencies of hyperexpanded clones went down, and after one year T-cell counts and TCRbeta diversity were mostly credited to newly produced T cells.

Receptor libraries were prepared by PCR. Sequencing relied on an Illumina HiSeq 2500. To normalize quantification of the TCRbeta repertoire, the TCR libraries were built with molecular barcoding that relied on unique molecular identifiers. Through fastp at Q25 and MiXCR, TCRdb rebuilt clones from the public reads, retaining in-frame beta chains. Duplicate CDR3 protein sequences are folded into a single record with the most common DNA and genes. This sample lists 500,000 to 650,000 distinct CDR3 sequences; about an eighth were detected once. Jointly, the top ten make up around 2% of the sample. This clonotype was seen ten or more times. Its target antigen remains unknown. Per-nucleotide qualities are absent, and no much larger clonotype sits a single base away. Explained via the paper, the treatment or condition label denotes: allogeneic hematopoietic cell transplantation with graft depleted of TCRalphabeta T cells and CD19 B cells. The children who served as transplant recipients had been given grafts of TCRalphabeta/CD19-depleted allogeneic hematopoietic cells.

Germline trimming amounts to 9 bases on V and 2 bases on J, with 5 as the count of junction bases outside the gene matches. Taken from the germline V gene, the CDR1 and CDR2 loops are MDHEN and SYDVKM. Spanning cysteine to phenylalanine, the CDR3 consists of 16 amino acids. Left in the record is the CDR3 DNA by itself, 48 bases read in frame from the first base. Material: PBMCs, mostly from graft donor cells, obtained 360 days after TCRalphabeta/CD19-depleted stem cell transplant. The chain is made from TRBV28 and TRBJ2-1; 15 junctional bases match TRBD2. This sequence was found in a male patient between 10 and 17 years old who had a stem cell transplant for acute myeloid leukemia, so the T cells may come from the graft donor. CDR3 region: CASRTSGRGTYNEQFF. In nucleotide form, the sequence is TGTGCCAGTAGGACTAGCGGGAGGGGAACCTACAATGAGCAGTTCTTC.